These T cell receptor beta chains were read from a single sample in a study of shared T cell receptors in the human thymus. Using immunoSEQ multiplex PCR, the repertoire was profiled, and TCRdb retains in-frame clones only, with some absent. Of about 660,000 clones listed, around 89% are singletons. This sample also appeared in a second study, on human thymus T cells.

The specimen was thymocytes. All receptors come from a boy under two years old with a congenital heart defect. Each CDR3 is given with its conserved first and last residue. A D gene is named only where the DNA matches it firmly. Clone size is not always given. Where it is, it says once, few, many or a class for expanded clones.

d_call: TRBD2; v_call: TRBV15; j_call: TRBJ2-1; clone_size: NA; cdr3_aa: CATSRAISGKDGEQFF; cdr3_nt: TGTGCCACCAGCAGAGCGATTAGCGGGAAGGACGGTGAGCAGTTCTTC
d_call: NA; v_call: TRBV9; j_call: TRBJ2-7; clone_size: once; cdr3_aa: CASSEGGRSSYEQYF; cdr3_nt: TGTGCCAGCAGCGAGGGGGGGCGGAGCTCCTACGAGCAGTACTTC
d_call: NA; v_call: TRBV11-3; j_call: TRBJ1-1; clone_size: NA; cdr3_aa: CASSPQGQTEAFF; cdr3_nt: TGTGCCAGCAGCCCCCAGGGGCAAACTGAAGCTTTCTTT
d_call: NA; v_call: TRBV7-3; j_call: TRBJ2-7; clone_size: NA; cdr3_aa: CASSMDSSHEQYF; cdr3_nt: TGTGCCAGCAGCATGGACAGTTCCCACGAGCAGTACTTC
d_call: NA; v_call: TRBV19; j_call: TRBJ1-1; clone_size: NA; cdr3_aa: CASSTPYRVNTEAFF; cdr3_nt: TGTGCCAGTAGTACTCCCTACAGGGTTAACACTGAAGCTTTCTTT
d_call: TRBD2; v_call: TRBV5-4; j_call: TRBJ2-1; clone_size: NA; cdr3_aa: CASSWAPGAGGPVDEQFF; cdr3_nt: TGTGCCAGCAGCTGGGCCCCGGGCGCGGGAGGGCCAGTGGATGAGCAGTTCTTC
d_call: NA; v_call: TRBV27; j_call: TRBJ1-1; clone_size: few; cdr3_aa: CASSFSVNTEAFF; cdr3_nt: TGTGCCAGCAGTTTTTCGGTGAACACTGAAGCTTTCTTT
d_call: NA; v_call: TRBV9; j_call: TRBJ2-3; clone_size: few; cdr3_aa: CASSVPLANHLTDTQYF; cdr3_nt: TGTGCCAGCAGCGTACCCCTAGCGAATCACCTCACAGATACGCAGTATTTT
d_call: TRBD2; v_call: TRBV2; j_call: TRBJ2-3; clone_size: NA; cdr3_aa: CASSDQKSGRDTQYF; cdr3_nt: TGTGCCAGCAGTGATCAAAAGAGCGGGAGAGATACGCAGTATTTT
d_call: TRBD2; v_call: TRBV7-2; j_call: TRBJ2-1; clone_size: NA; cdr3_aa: CASSQGLTNEQFF; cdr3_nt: TGTGCCAGCAGCCAGGGACTAACCAATGAGCAGTTCTTC
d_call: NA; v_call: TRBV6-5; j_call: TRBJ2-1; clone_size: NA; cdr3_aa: CASSYSEVGVENEQFF; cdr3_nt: TGTGCCAGCAGTTACTCGGAAGTAGGGGTGGAGAATGAGCAGTTCTTC
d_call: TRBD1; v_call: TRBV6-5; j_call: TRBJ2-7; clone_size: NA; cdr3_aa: CASSYSAQGALHEQYF; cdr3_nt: TGTGCCAGCAGTTACTCCGCCCAGGGGGCGCTCCACGAGCAGTACTTC
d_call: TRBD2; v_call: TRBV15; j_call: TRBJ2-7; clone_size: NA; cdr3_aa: CATSREREGPYEQYF; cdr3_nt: TGTGCCACCAGCAGAGAACGGGAGGGCCCCTACGAGCAGTACTTC
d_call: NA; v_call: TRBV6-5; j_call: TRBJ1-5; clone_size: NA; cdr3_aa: CASSSGETLSNQPQHF; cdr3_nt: TGTGCCAGCAGTTCGGGGGAAACCCTTAGCAATCAGCCCCAGCATTTT
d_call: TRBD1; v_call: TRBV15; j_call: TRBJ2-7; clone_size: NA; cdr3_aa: CATSREFVTGIYEQYF; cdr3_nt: TGTGCCACCAGCAGAGAGTTTGTGACAGGGATCTACGAGCAGTACTTC
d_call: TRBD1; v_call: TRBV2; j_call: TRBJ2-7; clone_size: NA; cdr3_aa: CASSLDRGSSYEQYF; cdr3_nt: TGTGCCAGCAGTCTGGACAGGGGGAGCTCCTACGAGCAGTACTTC
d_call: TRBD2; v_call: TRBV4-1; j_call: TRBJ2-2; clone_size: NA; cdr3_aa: CASSLLQGLAKNTGELFF; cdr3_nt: TGCGCCAGCAGCCTCCTCCAAGGACTAGCGAAAAACACCGGGGAGCTGTTTTTT
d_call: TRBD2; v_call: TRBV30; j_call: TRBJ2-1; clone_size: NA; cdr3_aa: CAWSVRGLAVPNEQFF; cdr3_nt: TGTGCCTGGAGTGTACGGGGACTAGCGGTCCCCAATGAGCAGTTCTTC
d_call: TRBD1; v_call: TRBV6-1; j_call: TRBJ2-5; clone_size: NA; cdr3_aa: CASSEGEGGAKTQYF; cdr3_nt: TGTGCCAGCAGTGAAGGTGAAGGGGGCGCGAAGACCCAGTACTTC
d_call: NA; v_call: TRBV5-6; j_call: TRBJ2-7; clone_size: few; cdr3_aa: CASSLRAGVTEQYF; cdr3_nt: TGTGCCAGCAGCTTGAGGGCAGGGGTTACCGAGCAGTACTTC
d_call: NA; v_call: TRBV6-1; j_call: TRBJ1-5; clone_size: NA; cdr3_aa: CASSDEGDNQPQHF; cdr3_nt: TGTGCCAGCAGTGATGAGGGTGACAATCAGCCCCAGCATTTT
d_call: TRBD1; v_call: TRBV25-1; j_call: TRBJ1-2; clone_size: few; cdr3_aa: CASSGELNRGGYGYTF; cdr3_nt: TGTGCCAGCAGTGGGGAGCTGAACAGGGGCGGGTATGGCTACACCTTC
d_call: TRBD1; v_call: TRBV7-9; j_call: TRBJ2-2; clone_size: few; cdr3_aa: CASSFRDRGPSGGELFF; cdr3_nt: TGTGCCAGCAGCTTCCGGGACAGGGGGCCTTCTGGCGGGGAGCTGTTTTTT
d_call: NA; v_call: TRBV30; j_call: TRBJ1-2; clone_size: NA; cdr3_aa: CAWRFGGDYGYTF; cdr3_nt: TGTGCCTGGAGGTTCGGAGGGGACTATGGCTACACCTTC
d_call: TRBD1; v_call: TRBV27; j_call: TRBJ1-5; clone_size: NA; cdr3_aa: CASSFGTGVGNQPQHF; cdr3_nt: TGTGCCAGCAGTTTCGGGACAGGGGTTGGCAATCAGCCCCAGCATTTT
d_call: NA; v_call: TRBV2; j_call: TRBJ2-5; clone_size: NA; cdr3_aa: CASSGPGGRETQYF; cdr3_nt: TGTGCCAGCAGTGGGCCAGGTGGCAGGGAGACCCAGTACTTC
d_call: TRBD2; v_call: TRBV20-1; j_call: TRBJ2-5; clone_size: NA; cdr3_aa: CSARGEETQYF; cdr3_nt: TGCAGTGCCCGGGGGGAGGAGACCCAGTACTTC
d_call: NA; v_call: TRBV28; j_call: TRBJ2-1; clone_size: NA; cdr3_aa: CASSLVHHSGNSYNEQFF; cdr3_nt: TGTGCCAGCAGTTTAGTTCACCATTCCGGGAACTCCTACAATGAGCAGTTCTTC
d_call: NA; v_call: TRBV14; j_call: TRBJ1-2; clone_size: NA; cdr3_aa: CASSQDGGYGYTF; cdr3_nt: TGTGCCAGCAGCCAAGACGGAGGTTATGGCTACACCTTC
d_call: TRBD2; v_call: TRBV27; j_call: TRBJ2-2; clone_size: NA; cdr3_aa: CASSPGTSGRIRGGELFF; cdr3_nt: TGTGCCAGCAGTCCCGGGACTAGCGGGAGAATTCGGGGCGGGGAGCTGTTTTTT
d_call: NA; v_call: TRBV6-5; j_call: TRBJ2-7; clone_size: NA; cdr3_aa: CASSYKAQRALWEQYF; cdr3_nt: TGTGCCAGCAGTTACAAAGCCCAGCGGGCCCTCTGGGAGCAGTACTTC
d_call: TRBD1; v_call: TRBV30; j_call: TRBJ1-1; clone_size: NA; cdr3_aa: CAWSVDWAQGAPEAFF; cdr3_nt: TGTGCCTGGAGTGTAGATTGGGCGCAGGGGGCACCTGAAGCTTTCTTT
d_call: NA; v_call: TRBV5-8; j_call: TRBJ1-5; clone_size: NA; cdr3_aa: CASSPREGDGPQHF; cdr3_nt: TGTGCCAGCAGCCCGAGGGAGGGGGATGGGCCCCAGCATTTT
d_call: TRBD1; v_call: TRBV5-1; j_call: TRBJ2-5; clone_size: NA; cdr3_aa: CASSFGNRGWLGMAQETQYF; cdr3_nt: TGCGCCAGCAGCTTTGGCAACAGGGGGTGGCTAGGGATGGCCCAAGAGACCCAGTACTTC
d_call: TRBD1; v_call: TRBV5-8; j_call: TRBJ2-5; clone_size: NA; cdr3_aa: CASSHRKGQANQETQYF; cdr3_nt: TGTGCCAGCAGCCATCGTAAGGGACAGGCGAACCAAGAGACCCAGTACTTC
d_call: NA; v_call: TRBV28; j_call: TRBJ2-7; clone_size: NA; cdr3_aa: CASNPRQGYEQYF; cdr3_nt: TGTGCCAGCAACCCACGGCAGGGCTACGAGCAGTACTTC
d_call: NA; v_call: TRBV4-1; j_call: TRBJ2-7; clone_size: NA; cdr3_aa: CASSQELMESYEQYF; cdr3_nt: TGCGCCAGCAGCCAAGAATTGATGGAGTCCTACGAGCAGTACTTC
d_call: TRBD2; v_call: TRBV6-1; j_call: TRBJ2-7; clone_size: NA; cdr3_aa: CASSEGLAGKLTPYEQYF; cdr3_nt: TGTGCCAGCAGTGAGGGACTAGCGGGGAAATTAACCCCCTACGAGCAGTACTTC
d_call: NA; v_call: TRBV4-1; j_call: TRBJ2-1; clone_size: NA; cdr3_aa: CASSQVRVYNEQFF; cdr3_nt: TGCGCCAGCAGCCAAGTCAGGGTTTACAATGAGCAGTTCTTC
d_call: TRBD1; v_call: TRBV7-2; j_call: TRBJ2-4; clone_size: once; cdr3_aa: CASSLTGGIDIQYF; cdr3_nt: TGTGCCAGCAGCTTAACAGGGGGCATTGACATTCAGTACTTC
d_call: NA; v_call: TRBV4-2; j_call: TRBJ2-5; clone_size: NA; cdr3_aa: CASSQGERLGGETQYF; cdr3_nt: TGTGCCAGCAGCCAAGGGGAGCGGTTAGGGGGAGAGACCCAGTACTTC
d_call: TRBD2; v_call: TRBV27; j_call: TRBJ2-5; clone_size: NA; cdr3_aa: CASSLCGSGSSETQYF; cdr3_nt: TGTGCCAGCAGTTTGTGTGGTAGCGGGAGTTCGGAGACCCAGTACTTC
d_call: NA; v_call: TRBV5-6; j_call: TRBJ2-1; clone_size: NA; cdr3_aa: CASSLGLALLRSYNEQFF; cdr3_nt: TGTGCCAGCAGCTTGGGGCTAGCCCTACTCCGCTCCTACAATGAGCAGTTCTTC
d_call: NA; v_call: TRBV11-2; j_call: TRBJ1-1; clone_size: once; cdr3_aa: CASSLARQVWTEAFF; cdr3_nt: TGTGCCAGCAGCTTAGCCCGACAGGTGTGGACTGAAGCTTTCTTT
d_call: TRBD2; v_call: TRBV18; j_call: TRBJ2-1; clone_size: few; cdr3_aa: CASSPPPRREGGNEQFF; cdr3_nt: TGTGCCAGCTCACCCCCTCCCAGGCGGGAGGGAGGCAATGAGCAGTTCTTC
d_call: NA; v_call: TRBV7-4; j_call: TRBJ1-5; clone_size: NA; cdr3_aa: CASSFWHF; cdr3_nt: TGTGCCAGCAGCTTCTGGCATTTT
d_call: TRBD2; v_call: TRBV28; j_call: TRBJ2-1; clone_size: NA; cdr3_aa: CASSLKSRGGQFF; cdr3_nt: TGTGCCAGCAGTTTGAAATCCCGGGGGGGGCAGTTCTTC
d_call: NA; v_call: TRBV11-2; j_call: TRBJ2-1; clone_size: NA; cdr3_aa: CASRVRGSPYNEQFF; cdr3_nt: TGTGCCAGCAGAGTCCGGGGATCTCCCTACAATGAGCAGTTCTTC
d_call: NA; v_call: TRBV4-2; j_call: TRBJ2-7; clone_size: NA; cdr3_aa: CASSQEDSLRQYF; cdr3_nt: TGTGCCAGCAGCCAAGAGGACAGCTTGAGGCAGTACTTC
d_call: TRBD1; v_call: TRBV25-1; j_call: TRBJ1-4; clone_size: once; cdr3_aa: CASSEEGGTGYEKLFF; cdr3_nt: TGTGCCAGCAGTGAAGAGGGTGGGACAGGGTACGAAAAACTGTTTTTT
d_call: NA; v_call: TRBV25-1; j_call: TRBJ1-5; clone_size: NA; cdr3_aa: CASSDRGRARGSNQPQHF; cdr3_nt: TGTGCCAGCAGTGATAGGGGCAGGGCGCGGGGCAGCAATCAGCCCCAGCATTTT
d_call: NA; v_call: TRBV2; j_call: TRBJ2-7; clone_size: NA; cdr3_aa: CASSVGSPPYEQYF; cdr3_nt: TGTGCCAGCAGTGTGGGGAGTCCCCCCTACGAGCAGTACTTC